This passage covers 9 T cell receptor beta chains from one sample sequenced in a study of cytomegalovirus exposure and HLA in healthy donors. Profiling relied on immunoSEQ multiplex PCR, and the TCRdb table lists in-frame clones only, not all of them. The table has tens of thousands of clones, around 85% seen once. Sequencing input: PBMCs. The receptors here all came from a man aged 30-40 years in good health and CMV-seronegative.

The V and J genes are TRBV2 and TRBJ2-1, with 10 bases aligning to TRBD2. V lost 2 bases to trimming and J lost 9 bases; unmatched junction nucleotides: 10. The CDR3 is made up of 16 amino acids. Germline-derived CDR1 and CDR2 are SNHLY and FYNNEI. CDR3 sequence reads: CASSEQGASGSSEQFF. The CDR3 DNA reads TGTGCCAGCAGTGAACAGGGGGCTAGCGGGAGTAGTGAGCAGTTCTTC.

This chain joins TRBV29-1 and TRBJ2-1, with TRBD2 identical over 9 bases. Germline assignment: CDR1 SQVTM and CDR2 ANQGSEA. Losses at the gene ends were 1 base for V and 7 bases for J; bases not matched to a gene: 8. This CDR3 spans 15 amino acids. CDR3 protein: CSVEGTSGFENEQFF. CDR3 coding DNA: TGCAGCGTTGAAGGAACTAGCGGGTTCGAAAATGAGCAGTTCTTC.

The V gene is TRBV5-1, the J gene TRBJ2-1; 8 bases line up with TRBD1. The CDR3 has 16 residues. CDR1 SGHRS and CDR2 YFSETQ come from the germline V gene. V gave up 1 base and J gave up 5 bases; unmatched junction bases: 8. CDR3 nucleotide sequence: TGCGCCAGCAGCTTGCTCACAGGGGGTAGGAACAATGAGCAGTTCTTC. Its translation is CASSLLTGGRNNEQFF. Based on the CDR3 plus reference TRBV5-1 and TRBJ2-1, the full variable domain is KAGVTQTPRYLIKTRGQQVTLSCSPISGHRSVSWYQQTPGQGLQFLFEYFSETQRNKGNFPGRFSGRQFSNSRSEMNVSTLELGDSALYLCASSLLTGGRNNEQFFGPGTRLTVL.

The chain couples TRBV7-9 to TRBJ2-1; D unclear. Trimming pared 1 base from V and 0 bases from J, leaving 10 bases between. This CDR3 has 16 residues. The germline CDR1 and CDR2 sequences are SEHNR and FQNEAQ (reference sequence). The CDR3 bases are TGTGCCAGCAGCTTAGGGCGGAACCGCTCCTACAATGAGCAGTTCTTC. This sequence encodes CASSLGRNRSYNEQFF.

The chain is built from TRBV11-2 and TRBJ2-7, with D tentatively TRBD1 (6 bases). V shed 5 bases and J shed 3 bases, with 14 bases lying between them. The CDR3 contains 14 residues. Germline V CDR1 and CDR2: SGHAT, FQNNGV. The CDR3 bases are TGTGCCAGCAGCCAACAGGGCAACTACTACGAGCAGTACTTC. Translating it yields CASSQQGNYYEQYF.

The V gene is TRBV6-1, the J gene TRBJ1-1; D uncertain. Per germline, CDR1 MNHNS and CDR2 SASEGT. The CDR3 length is 10 residues. Trimming left V 4 bases short and J 5 bases short, with 2 bases between. The CDR3 sequence: CASSATEAFF. In nucleotides, the CDR3 is TGTGCCAGCAGTGCAACTGAAGCTTTCTTT.

This chain uses TRBV11-3 with TRBJ2-3; D uncertain. V was shortened by 0 bases and J by 2 bases, with 9 bases between the two germline ends. Germline values: CDR1 SGHNT, CDR2 YENEEA. The CDR3 extends over 15 amino acids. In DNA, the CDR3 is TGTGCCAGCAGCTTAGACGCCGTCTACACAGATACGCAGTATTTT. This gives the protein CASSLDAVYTDTQYF.

V usage is TRBV5-4 and J usage is TRBJ1-4; unclear D gene. Germline values: CDR1 SGHNT, CDR2 YYREEE (reference sequence). The length of the CDR3 is 12 residues. The germline V and J ends were trimmed by 9 bases and 6 bases, with 12 bases remaining between them. The CDR3 bases are TGTGCCACCACAGCTTCGGATGAAAAACTGTTTTTT. Its translation: CATTASDEKLFF.

The J gene is TRBJ1-2, the V gene TRBV28, with TRBD1 as a possible D gene (5 bases). With 3 bases removed from V and 3 bases from J, the gap between germline ends came to 11 bases. The CDR3 loop spans 14 amino acids. Germline values: CDR1 MDHEN, CDR2 SYDVKM. The CDR3 region is CASSLGGADYGYTF. The DNA of the CDR3 is TGTGCCAGCAGTTTGGGAGGGGCAGACTATGGCTACACCTTC.